This entry lists 17 T cell receptor beta chains sequenced from one sample in a study of cytomegalovirus exposure and HLA in healthy donors. The PCR was carried out with 60 Vbeta primers and 13 Jbeta primers. TCRdb's table, derived via immunoSEQ multiplex PCR, lists solely in-frame clones and lacks some. The sample consists of 120,000 or so clones, more than 60% of them appearing once. Input material: PBMCs. These receptors all come from a woman in her thirties or forties in good health and CMV-seropositive.

The chain combines TRBV5-1 with TRBJ1-5; D possibly corresponds to TRBD1 (5 bases). Germline V gene data show CDR1 as SGHRS and CDR2 as YFSETQ. The CDR3 extends over 13 amino acids. V lost 4 bases and J lost 5, with 10 bases in between. This chain's CDR3 is CASSAGSDQPQHF. DNA for the CDR3: TGCGCCAGCAGCGCAGGGTCCGATCAGCCCCAGCATTTT.

The chain links TRBV29-1 to TRBJ1-1; D is unclear. V lost 6 bases to trimming and J lost 4 bases, with 9 bases between them. Germline-derived CDR1 and CDR2 are SQVTM and ANQGSEA. CDR3 length: 11 residues. The CDR3 reads CSVLVSTEAFF. For the CDR3, the DNA is TGCAGCGTACTCGTTAGCACTGAAGCTTTCTTT.

This chain uses TRBV29-1 with TRBJ2-7; a possible D gene is TRBD1 (6 bases). CDR3 length: 13 amino acids. Germline V gene sequence: CDR1 SQVTM, CDR2 ANQGSEA. V gave up 5 bases and J gave up 2 bases, with 13 bases separating them. CDR3 DNA: TGCAGCGTTCGGCAGGGGCAAACCTACGAGCAGTACTTC. Amino acid sequence: CSVRQGQTYEQYF.

The chain employs TRBV4-2 and TRBJ2-2; D is undetermined. Germline V gene data show CDR1 as LGHNA and CDR2 as YNFKEQ. This CDR3 comprises 12 residues. Trimming took off 4 bases at V and 5 bases at J, with 5 bases between the two ends. CDR3 coding DNA: TGTGCCAGCAGCCTCGCGACCGGGGAGCTGTTTTTT. It yields the protein CASSLATGELFF.

The chain has TRBV27 and TRBJ1-1, with a tentative D call TRBD1 (5 bases). V was shortened by 0 bases and J by 11 bases, with 16 bases between the two germline ends. CDR3 size: 14 residues. CDR1 MNHEY and CDR2 SMNVEV come from the germline V gene (reference sequence). CDR3 residues: CASSLSGHSLRAFF. In DNA, the CDR3 is TGTGCCAGCAGTTTATCAGGACACTCTCTGAGGGCTTTCTTT.

The chain joins TRBV19 to TRBJ2-1; 7 bases line up with TRBD2. Germline assignment: CDR1 LNHDA and CDR2 SQIVND (reference sequence). The CDR3 is made up of 16 amino acids. V was pared by 4 bases and J by 4 bases, with 10 bases of the junction left unmatched. In nucleotides, the CDR3 is TGTGCCAGTAGTACCCCCCTCGGGGGAGGGTACAATGAGCAGTTCTTC. Translating gives CASSTPLGGGYNEQFF. Full variable domain (remainder filled in from reference TRBV19 and TRBJ2-1): DGGITQSPKYLFRKEGQNVTLSCEQNLNHDAMYWYRQDPGQGLRLIYYSQIVNDFQKGDIAEGYSVSREKKESFPLTVTSAQKNPTAFYLCASSTPLGGGYNEQFFGPGTRLTVL.

This rearrangement joins TRBV5-1 to TRBJ2-5; TRBD2 aligns across 12 bases. This CDR3 is built from 16 residues. J was trimmed by 5 bases and V by 6 bases; bases with no gene match: 11. Germline lookup yields CDR1 SGHRS and CDR2 YFSETQ. The CDR3 is CASTTLAGGGRETQYF. CDR3 DNA: TGCGCCAGCACAACACTAGCGGGAGGAGGAAGGGAGACCCAGTACTTC. Based on the CDR3 plus reference TRBV5-1 and TRBJ2-5, the full variable domain is KAGVTQTPRYLIKTRGQQVTLSCSPISGHRSVSWYQQTPGQGLQFLFEYFSETQRNKGNFPGRFSGRQFSNSRSEMNVSTLELGDSALYLCASTTLAGGGRETQYFGPGTRLLVL.

This clone has just one count. The chain couples TRBV7-9 to TRBJ2-1, with a tentative D call TRBD2 (5 bases). Trimming pared 8 bases from V and 7 bases from J, leaving 9 bases between. The CDR3 sequence is 11 residues long. Germline loops: CDR1 SEHNR, CDR2 FQNEAQ (reference sequence). The CDR3 spells CASSRENEQFF. CDR3 in DNA: TGTGCCAGCTCCCGGGAAAATGAGCAGTTCTTC. The full variable domain, with the rest looked up from reference TRBV7-9 and TRBJ2-1, is DTGVSQNPRHKITKRGQNVTFRCDPISEHNRLYWYRQTLGQGPEFLTYFQNEAQLEKSRLLSDRFSAERPKGSFSTLEIQRTEQGDSAMYLCASSRENEQFFGPGTRLTVL.

The chain uses TRBV6-1 and TRBJ2-7; D is uncertain. Trimming removed 6 bases from V and 2 bases from J, with 14 bases in between. The germline V gene has CDR1 MNHNS and CDR2 SASEGT. This CDR3 has 14 amino acids. This CDR3 is CASRRRNPTYEQYF. The CDR3 nucleotides are TGTGCCAGCAGGCGCAGGAACCCAACCTACGAGCAGTACTTC.

The chain uses TRBV19 and TRBJ2-7, with D unresolved. In germline, CDR1 is LNHDA, CDR2 SQIVND (reference sequence). V was shortened by 3 bases and J by 6 bases, with 12 bases between the two germline ends. This CDR3 has 13 residues. The DNA of the CDR3 is TGTGCCAGTAGTATTGGGTCGTCGGGCGAGCAGTACTTC. Translating gives CASSIGSSGEQYF.

This chain joins TRBV6-1 and TRBJ2-5, with D perhaps matching TRBD1 (5 bases). The J call may not be correct, given that the DNA end is closer to TRBJ2-7. The germline V gene has CDR1 MNHNS and CDR2 SASEGT. The CDR3 spans 14 residues. DNA for the CDR3: TGTGCCAGCAGTGAAGGGACCTTGGACAACGAGCAGTACTTC. Translating it yields CASSEGTLDNEQYF.

This chain links TRBV6-5 with TRBJ1-5; TRBD1 aligns across 9 bases. With V trimmed by 6 bases and J by 6 bases, 6 bases remained unmatched. Germline CDR1 MNHEY, CDR2 SVGAGI. The CDR3 sequence is 14 residues long. The CDR3 nucleotides read TGTGCCAGCAGGGGGACAGGGAATTCTCAGCCCCAGCATTTT. Translated: CASRGTGNSQPQHF.

The chain has TRBV4-2 and TRBJ2-5; TRBD2 matches at 10 bases. V gave up 0 bases and J gave up 5 bases; unmatched junction bases: 6. Per germline, CDR1 LGHNA and CDR2 YNFKEQ. The CDR3 length is 16 residues. Here the CDR3 reads CASSQDPSGGSETQYF. The CDR3 DNA reads TGTGCCAGCAGCCAAGACCCTAGCGGGGGTAGCGAGACCCAGTACTTC.

This chain links TRBV5-6 with TRBJ1-1; no firm D call. From germline, CDR1 is SGHDT and CDR2 YYEEEE. The CDR3 loop spans 15 amino acids. V lost 4 bases and J 3 bases, leaving 16 bases between the germline ends. CDR3 sequence (DNA): TGTGCCAGCAGCCCCGCGGTCCCATTGGACACTGAAGCTTTCTTT. Translation: CASSPAVPLDTEAFF.

The V call is TRBV11-2, the J call TRBJ1-1, with D possibly TRBD1 on 5 matching bases. V was trimmed by 1 base and J by 1 base, leaving 7 bases between them. Germline CDR1 is SGHAT and CDR2 is FQNNGV. The CDR3 contains 14 residues. CDR3 nucleotides: TGTGCCAGCAGCTTAGGGGGCGGGAACACTGAAGCTTTCTTT. Amino acid sequence: CASSLGGGNTEAFF.

This sequence joins TRBV7-2 and TRBJ2-3; 11 bases are shared with TRBD2. The CDR3 covers 15 residues. Germline CDR1 SGHTA, CDR2 FQGNSA. Losses at the gene ends were 5 bases for V and 6 bases for J; bases not matched to a gene: 7. CDR3 region: CASSLTSGNRDTQYF. The CDR3 DNA follows: TGTGCCAGCAGCCTGACTAGCGGGAATCGGGATACGCAGTATTTT.

This chain links TRBV10-3 with TRBJ2-1, with TRBD1 matching 8 bases. CDR3 length equals 14 residues. The germline V gene has CDR1 ENHRY and CDR2 SYGVKD. V lost 4 bases to trimming and J lost 3 bases; unmatched junction nucleotides: 2. DNA for the CDR3: TGTGCCATCAGTGGTGGGACAGGCTACAATGAGCAGTTCTTC. Its translation: CAISGGTGYNEQFF.